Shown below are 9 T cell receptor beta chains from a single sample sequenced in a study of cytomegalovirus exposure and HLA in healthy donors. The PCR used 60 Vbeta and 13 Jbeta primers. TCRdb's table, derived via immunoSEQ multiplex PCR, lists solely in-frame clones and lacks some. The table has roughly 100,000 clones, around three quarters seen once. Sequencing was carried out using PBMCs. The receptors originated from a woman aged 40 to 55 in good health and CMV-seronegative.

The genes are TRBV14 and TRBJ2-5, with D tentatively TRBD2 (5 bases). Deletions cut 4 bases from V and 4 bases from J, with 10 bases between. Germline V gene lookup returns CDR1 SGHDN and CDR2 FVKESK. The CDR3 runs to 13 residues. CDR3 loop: CASSLGNSETQYF. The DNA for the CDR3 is TGTGCCAGCAGCCTCGGGAATTCAGAGACCCAGTACTTC.

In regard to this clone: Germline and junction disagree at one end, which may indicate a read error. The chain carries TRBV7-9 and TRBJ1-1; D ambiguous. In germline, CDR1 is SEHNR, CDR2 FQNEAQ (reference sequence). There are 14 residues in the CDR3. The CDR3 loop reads CSSSPTPGNTEAFF. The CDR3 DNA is TGTTCCAGCAGCCCCACCCCAGGGAACACTGAAGCTTTCTTT.

The CDR3 nucleotides read TGCAGCGTTGAAGGGCTCTTTTATGAAGCTTTCTTT. Its protein product is CSVEGLFYEAFF. The chain uses TRBV29-1 and TRBJ1-1; no definite D call. CDR3 length equals 12 residues. Between the trimmed V and J ends, which lost 1 base and 7 bases, there was a span of 10 bases. Germline CDR1 and CDR2: SQVTM and ANQGSEA.

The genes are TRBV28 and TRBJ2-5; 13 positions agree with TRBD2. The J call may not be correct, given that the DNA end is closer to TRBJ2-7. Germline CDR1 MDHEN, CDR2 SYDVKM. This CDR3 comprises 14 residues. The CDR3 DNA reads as TGTGCCAGCAGCCTACTAGCGGGAGGGCACGAGCAGTACTTC. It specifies CASSLLAGGHEQYF.

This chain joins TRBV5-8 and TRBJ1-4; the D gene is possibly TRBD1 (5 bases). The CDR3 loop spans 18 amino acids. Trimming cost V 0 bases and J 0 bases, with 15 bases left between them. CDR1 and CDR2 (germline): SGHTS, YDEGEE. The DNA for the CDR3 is TGTGCCAGCAGCTTGGTCAGGGTAAACCCTTCAACTAATGAAAAACTGTTTTTT. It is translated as CASSLVRVNPSTNEKLFF.

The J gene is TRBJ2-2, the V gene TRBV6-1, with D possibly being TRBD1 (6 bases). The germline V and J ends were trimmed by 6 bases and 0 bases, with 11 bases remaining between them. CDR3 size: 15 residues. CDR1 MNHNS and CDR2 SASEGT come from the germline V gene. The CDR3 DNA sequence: TGTGCCAGCAGCTGGACAGTCCCGAACACCGGGGAGCTGTTTTTT. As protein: CASSWTVPNTGELFF.

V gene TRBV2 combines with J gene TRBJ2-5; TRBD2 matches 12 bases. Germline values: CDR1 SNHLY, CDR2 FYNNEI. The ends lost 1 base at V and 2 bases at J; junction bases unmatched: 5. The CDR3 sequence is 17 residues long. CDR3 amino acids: CASSEVETSGGQETQYF. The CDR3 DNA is TGTGCCAGCAGTGAAGTGGAGACTAGCGGGGGTCAAGAGACCCAGTACTTC.

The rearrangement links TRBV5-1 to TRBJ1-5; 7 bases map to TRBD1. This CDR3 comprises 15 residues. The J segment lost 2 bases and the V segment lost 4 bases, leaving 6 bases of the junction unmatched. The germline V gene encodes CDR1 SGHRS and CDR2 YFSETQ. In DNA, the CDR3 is TGCGCCAGCAGCCCGGCAGGGGGAGGCAATCAGCCCCAGCATTTT. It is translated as CASSPAGGGNQPQHF. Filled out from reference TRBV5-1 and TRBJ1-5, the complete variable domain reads KAGVTQTPRYLIKTRGQQVTLSCSPISGHRSVSWYQQTPGQGLQFLFEYFSETQRNKGNFPGRFSGRQFSNSRSEMNVSTLELGDSALYLCASSPAGGGNQPQHFGDGTRLSIL.

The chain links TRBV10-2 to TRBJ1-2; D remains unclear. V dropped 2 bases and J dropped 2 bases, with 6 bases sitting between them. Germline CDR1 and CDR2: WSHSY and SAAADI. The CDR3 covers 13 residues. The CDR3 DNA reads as TGCGCCAGCAGTGAGGCGGTCAACTATGGCTACACCTTC. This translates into CASSEAVNYGYTF.